This T cell receptor (beta chain) was sequenced in a study of shared clonotypes between healthy human individuals. Study background: A couple of women and a few men aged 18 to 49 made up the donors. Each donor contributed plates that comprised three CD4 naive, three CD4 memory, two CD8 naive and one CD8 memory. Study observations and caveats: Non-shared clonotypes had lower generation probabilities than those shared by all four donors.

Nashville, Tennessee was home to all donors, who were Caucasian adults. The method was immunoSEQ multiplex PCR; TCRdb's version includes in-frame clones alone and lacks a portion of them. The sample lists some 2.3 million clones, 93% occurring once. The V gene's germline CDR1 is SNHLY and CDR2 FYNNEI. V was pared by 6 bases and J by 3 bases, with 11 bases between. This CDR3 is built from 13 residues. For this clone: Its antigen is not identified.

The chain links TRBV2 to TRBJ1-2; tentatively, D is TRBD1 (5 bases). Sequenced: naive CD4+ T cells from PBMCs. Subset here: CD45RA+ positively selected. This clonotype was obtained from a man aged 18-30 years in good health. Some clones in this sample may be carry-over from other donors' samples. CDR3 nucleotide sequence: TGTGCCAGCAGGGGGGACGGCTACTATGGCTACACCTTC. Its protein product is CASRGDGYYGYTF.